One and the same sample provided the 13 T cell receptor beta chains below, sequenced in a study of somatic mutations in cytotoxic T cells in rheumatoid arthritis. Assay used: immunoSEQ multiplex PCR; TCRdb lists only in-frame clones, some missing. Of 2,500 or so clones in the sample, more than 60% were seen once. The sequenced material came from CD8+ T cells sorted from blood. Receptors were obtained from a man between 70 and 80 years old with rheumatoid arthritis.

The CDR3: CASSYGLSGANVLTF. CDR3 nucleotides: TGTGCCAGCAGTTACGGACTCTCTGGGGCCAACGTCCTGACTTTC. The rearrangement links TRBV6-5 to TRBJ2-6; possible D gene TRBD2, 5 bases. Trimming pared 2 bases from V and 0 bases from J, leaving 5 bases between. Germline V gives CDR1 MNHEY, CDR2 SVGAGI. This CDR3 contains 15 residues.

This clone was counted between two and nine times. The rearrangement uses TRBV28 and TRBJ2-1; TRBD2 matches 11 bases. The CDR3 is 17 amino acids. Germline lookup yields CDR1 MDHEN and CDR2 SYDVKM. Unmatched junction bases numbered 8, after V lost 7 bases and J lost 0 bases. The CDR3 here is CASTPGLADSSYNEQFF. The CDR3 DNA reads TGTGCCAGCACCCCGGGACTAGCGGACAGCTCCTACAATGAGCAGTTCTTC.

The J gene is TRBJ2-5, the V gene TRBV13; 9 bases match TRBD2. The CDR3 spans 16 residues. Trimming removed 2 bases from V and 2 bases from J; junction bases left unmatched: 6. CDR1 and CDR2 (germline): PRHDT, FYEKMQ (reference sequence). The CDR3 loop is CASSLLSGGSQETQYF. The CDR3 nucleotides are TGTGCCAGCAGCTTACTTAGCGGGGGATCACAAGAGACCCAGTACTTC.

The chain couples TRBV12-5 to TRBJ1-2; D unclear. Germline CDR1 LGHNT, CDR2 FRNRAP. The CDR3 spans 15 residues. Trimming removed 7 bases at V and 4 bases at J, with 19 bases between. This chain's CDR3 is CASALMGRVSYGYTF. Here the CDR3 DNA reads TGTGCTAGTGCCCTCATGGGTCGGGTCAGCTATGGCTACACCTTC.

V gene TRBV11-3 combines with J gene TRBJ2-3; 7 bases map to TRBD2. Trimming removed 11 bases from V and 6 bases from J; junction bases left unmatched: 14. Germline V gene lookup returns CDR1 SGHNT and CDR2 YENEEA. The CDR3 totals 14 residues. The CDR3 spells CAPTGGGSGDTQYF. CDR3 DNA sequence: TGTGCCCCCACGGGAGGCGGGAGCGGGGATACGCAGTATTTT.

The CDR3 loop is CASSLYRERYGYTF. The CDR3 DNA is TGTGCCAGCTCACTTTACAGGGAAAGATATGGCTACACCTTC. The chain is built from TRBV18 and TRBJ1-2; D may be TRBD1 (6 bases). This CDR3 spans 14 amino acids. Trimming left V 4 bases short and J 5 bases short, with 14 bases between. CDR1 is KGHSH, CDR2 LQKENI, per germline.

V and J are TRBV11-3 and TRBJ2-1; a possible D gene is TRBD2 (6 bases). The CDR3 has 14 amino acids. V shed 1 base and J shed 6 bases, with 10 bases lying between them. Germline lookup yields CDR1 SGHNT and CDR2 YENEEA. CDR3 region: CASSLGGTINEQFF. DNA for the CDR3: TGTGCCAGCAGCTTAGGCGGGACCATCAATGAGCAGTTCTTC. Filled out from reference TRBV11-3 and TRBJ2-1, the complete variable domain reads EAGVVQSPRYKIIEKKQPVAFWCNPISGHNTLYWYLQNLGQGPELLIRYENEEAVDDSQLPKDRFSAERLKGVDSTLKIQPAELGDSAVYLCASSLGGTINEQFFGPGTRLTVL.

The chain uses TRBV27 and TRBJ2-6, with D unresolved. Germline V lookup: CDR1 MNHEY, CDR2 SMNVEV (reference sequence). Trimming removed 1 base at V and 0 bases at J, with 4 bases between. CDR3 length: 15 amino acids. The CDR3 bases are TGTGCCAGCAGTTTATACAGCTCTGGGGCCAACGTCCTGACTTTC. It is translated as CASSLYSSGANVLTF.

The chain recombines TRBV9 with TRBJ2-3; a possible D gene is TRBD2 (6 bases). The CDR3 length is 14 residues. Germline V gives CDR1 SGDLS, CDR2 YYNGEE. Trimming left V 0 bases short and J 5 bases short, with 10 bases between. The CDR3 DNA reads as TGTGCCAGCAGCGTAGGGGGGGACGGAGATACGCAGTATTTT. Protein: CASSVGGDGDTQYF.

The chain uses TRBV6-6 and TRBJ2-7, with 11 bases aligning to TRBD1. Germline V lookup: CDR1 MNHNY, CDR2 SVGAGI (reference sequence). The trim removed 9 bases at V and 3 bases at J, leaving 4 bases unmatched. This CDR3 has 13 amino acids. CDR3 region: CASGTGGIYEQYF. CDR3 DNA sequence: TGTGCCAGTGGGACAGGGGGGATCTACGAGCAGTACTTC.

The rearrangement uses TRBV5-5 and TRBJ2-7, with D unclear. Germline assignment: CDR1 SGHKS and CDR2 YYEKEE (reference sequence). Trimming stripped 3 bases from V and 2 bases from J, with 15 bases between. There are 15 residues in the CDR3. The CDR3 DNA reads TGTGCCAGCAGCTCGACCCACAGTCCCGCCTACGAGCAGTACTTC. Its translation is CASSSTHSPAYEQYF.

This chain links TRBV18 with TRBJ1-6; D is perhaps TRBD1 (5 bases). CDR3 length equals 13 residues. Germline V lookup: CDR1 KGHSH, CDR2 LQKENI. The ends were cut back, 3 bases at V and 9 bases at J, with 9 bases in the middle. CDR3 amino acids: CASSPGGGSPLHF. Here the CDR3 DNA reads TGTGCCAGCTCACCTGGGGGAGGTTCACCCCTCCACTTT.

This clone was seen just once. The chain combines TRBV27 with TRBJ2-1; 9 nucleotides agree with TRBD1. This CDR3 region has 15 residues. The V gene's germline CDR1 is MNHEY and CDR2 SMNVEV (reference sequence). V lost 5 bases to trimming and J lost 9 bases; unmatched junction nucleotides: 11. For the CDR3, the DNA is TGTGCCAGCAGTCAATGGACAGGGGCGAAAACTGAGCAGTTCTTC. Amino acids: CASSQWTGAKTEQFF.